This T cell receptor beta chain was recorded in a study of shared clonotypes between healthy human individuals. Naive CD8 cells, CD45RO-negative and positively selected for CCR7, excluded terminally differentiated effector memory CD45RA+ cells. At deep level, the assay was performed. Produced via immunoSEQ multiplex PCR; TCRdb's table is partial and in-frame only. The repertoire consists of under 1 million clones, with 80% to 95% occurring once and the leading ten covering 24%. V lost 5 bases and J lost 1; bases outside the gene matches: 8. The CDR3 consists of 16 residues. CDR1 and CDR2 (germline): MNHEY, SMNVEV (reference sequence).

The sequenced sample consisted of naive CD8+ T cells sorted from blood. V is TRBV27 and J is TRBJ2-3, with 8 bases that match TRBD2. This sequence was found in a man aged 25 to 45 in good health. CDR3 amino acids: CASSTGGFPRTDTQYF. The CDR3 DNA reads as TGTGCCAGCAGTACGGGAGGGTTCCCGCGCACAGATACGCAGTATTTT.